Listed below are T cell receptor beta chains from one sample, sequenced in a study of response to subunit inactivated influenza vaccine. TCRdb fed the RT-PCR reads into MiXCR, producing one record per CDR3 protein. The sample shows around 760,000 distinct CDR3 sequences, approximately 15% of them seen only once. Sequences were derived from PBMCs from blood, sampled 14 days before vaccination. These receptors were taken from a man aged 50-60 years who received an inactivated influenza vaccine. The conserved cysteine and the conserved F or W are not part of the CDR3 here.

TRBJ1-4 TRBV5-1 ASRQDATNEKLF
TRBJ2-5 TRBV12-3/TRBV12-4 ASSLDGGQETQY
TRBJ2-1 TRBV20-1 SAKDHTSGRFWEQF
TRBJ2-1 TRBV5-1 ASSLATSVGDEQF
TRBJ2-3 TRBV29-1 SVKLTDTQY
TRBJ2-4 TRBV6-5 ASSYSGQGVTKNIQY
TRBJ2-7 TRBV28 ASSYLTGVHEQY
TRBJ1-2 TRBV20-1 SARVGGHGGYT
TRBJ1-1 TRBV18 ASSPSVTGEAF
TRBJ2-7 TRBV24-1 ATSSGAGDEQY
TRBJ1-6 TRBV7-2 ASSLGQGQSSPLH
TRBJ1-2 TRBV29-1 SAEGESLKGGYT
TRBJ2-5 TRBV7-7 ASSQIGLRETQY
TRBJ1-4 TRBV12-3/TRBV12-4 ASSLRAGVNEKLF
TRBJ2-7 TRBV12-3/TRBV12-4 ASSLALSGRSYEQY
TRBJ2-7 TRBV7-2 ASSLNGLFAYEQY
TRBJ2-2 TRBV12-3/TRBV12-4 ASSTRQGGELF
TRBJ1-4 TRBV12-3/TRBV12-4 ASSAGTGDDGNEKLF
TRBJ2-3 TRBV4-3 ASPSGQGTDTQY
TRBJ2-5 TRBV6-5 ASSYHGTGRQETQY
TRBJ2-7 TRBV4-1 ASSRQTTDYEQY
TRBJ2-7 TRBV27 ASSPYHDPSYEQY
TRBJ2-3 TRBV7-8 ASSLWDRSGTDTQY
TRBJ2-3 TRBV7-3 ASSPGYSTDTQY
TRBJ1-4 TRBV6-5 ASSYRTGRREKLF
TRBJ2-2 TRBV10-3 AISESVAREFPGELF
TRBJ1-2 TRBV4-3 ASSQDAQPTNYGYT
TRBJ1-1 TRBV11-2 ASITVGHTEAF
TRBJ1-5 TRBV24-1 ATSAERGWGPQH
TRBJ1-2 TRBV6-1 ASTLTAQLNYGYT
TRBJ2-5 TRBV28 ASRTVETQY
TRBJ2-5 TRBV12-3/TRBV12-4 ASSRLVETQY
TRBJ2-7 TRBV4-2 ASSRQQGMETYEQY
TRBJ1-4 TRBV11-1 ASSFGGYEEKLF
TRBJ2-1 TRBV27 ASSLSPPLYSGGAYNEQF
TRBJ2-4 TRBV7-9 ASSQPGLSDIQY
TRBJ1-2 TRBV5-1 ASSFTGNGNYGYT
TRBJ1-2 TRBV18 ASSGTGRGEGYT
TRBJ2-1 TRBV7-2 ASSLHRDHIKGGQF
TRBJ2-1 TRBV12-3/TRBV12-4 ASSPPGVNEQF
TRBJ2-3 TRBV27 ASSLMGSTDTQY
TRBJ2-7 TRBV4-3 ASSQQTGLAGVYEQY
TRBJ2-7 TRBV20-1 SARDLSGRTFWATYEQY
TRBJ2-7 TRBV2 ASSPPGRSYEQY
TRBJ2-2 TRBV29-1 SVRHGQPNTGELF